This T cell receptor beta chain is from a study of blood T cell repertoires in COVID-19. Study details: Italy, Spain and the United States were the sources of the convalescent and acute COVID-19 samples.

Original methodology: Reference gene primers were amplified, and this amplification served to estimate nucleated cell counts. The data were produced by immunoSEQ multiplex PCR, yet TCRdb's version contains in-frame clones alone and is incomplete. The V and J calls and clone size were taken over from that table, and D and trimming were inferred from the DNA. The sample contains some 460,000 clones, around 90% of which appear only once. J gave up 0 bases and V 5 bases, and 5 bases lay outside the gene matches. The CDR3 contains 17 residues. The germline V gene has CDR1 SGHVS and CDR2 FNYEAQ. Participants were aged about 18 to 89 years, lived in around 25 US areas, and enrolled virtually. Clinical histories supplied by participants themselves formed the basis of cohort assignment.

Sequencing was performed on PBMCs or T cells enriched from blood (not recorded which). The chain carries TRBV7-6 and TRBJ2-6, with 9 bases that match TRBD1. The sequence was obtained from a woman aged 18 to 35 who had recovered from COVID-19. DNA for the CDR3: TGTGCCAGCAGCAAACAGGGGGCTTCCTCTGGGGCCAACGTCCTGACTTTC. Its translation is CASSKQGASSGANVLTF.